One sample yielded the 9 T cell receptor beta chains listed below, sequenced in a study of shared clonotypes between healthy human individuals. Produced via immunoSEQ multiplex PCR; TCRdb's table is partial and in-frame only. Of some 200,000 clones listed, approximately 92% are singletons. Sequenced sample: naive CD4+ T cells sorted from blood. As for subset: CD45RA+ positively selected. The source of these receptors is a woman under 40 in good health.

The chain links TRBV1 to TRBJ1-2; the table's D gene call, TRBD1, was not cross checked with the DNA. TRBV1 constitutes a pseudogene. The CDR3 extends over 14 amino acids. CDR3 sequence (DNA): TGCACCAGCAGCCGTAACAGGGGCAACGTGGGCTACACCTTC. Encoded protein: CTSSRNRGNVGYTF.

The chain couples TRBV28 to TRBJ1-2; TRBD1 agrees at 7 bases. Unmatched junction bases numbered 13, after V lost 4 bases and J lost 2 bases. The CDR3 has 17 residues. Per the germline V gene, CDR1 is MDHEN and CDR2 is SYDVKM. CDR3 in DNA: TGTGCCAGCAGTTCCGGGACAGCATTGGACGTAAACTATGGCTACACCTTC. It encodes CASSSGTALDVNYGYTF.

The rearrangement uses TRBV15 and TRBJ2-7; 8 nucleotides match TRBD1. The CDR3 runs 15 residues. Per the germline V gene, CDR1 is LNHNV and CDR2 is YYDKDF (reference sequence). Trimming took 4 bases from V and 2 from J; bases not matched to a gene: 7. CDR3 bases: TGTGCCACCAGCAACCCGTCCAGGGGGCCCTACGAGCAGTACTTC. Translating gives CATSNPSRGPYEQYF.

This clone was counted only a few times. The V gene is TRBV27, the J gene TRBJ2-7, with D unresolved. V was shortened by 2 bases and J by 1 base, with 9 bases between the two germline ends. The CDR3 is 14 amino acids. Germline lookup yields CDR1 MNHEY and CDR2 SMNVEV (reference sequence). CDR3 sequence: CASSLMPRSYEQYF. The DNA for the CDR3 is TGTGCCAGCAGTTTAATGCCGAGGTCCTACGAGCAGTACTTC.

The rearrangement links TRBV19 to TRBJ2-7, with TRBD1 as a possible D gene (5 bases). This CDR3 is 14 amino acids long. Between the trimmed V and J ends, which lost 3 bases and 0 bases, there was a span of 9 bases. The V gene's germline CDR1 is LNHDA and CDR2 SQIVND (reference sequence). The DNA for the CDR3 is TGTGCCAGTAGTATGTGGACAAACTCCTACGAGCAGTACTTC. Translated, it gives CASSMWTNSYEQYF.

The chain links TRBV9 to TRBJ1-1, with D possibly TRBD1 on 5 matching bases. Germline loops: CDR1 SGDLS, CDR2 YYNGEE. Deletions cut 0 bases from V and 1 base from J, with 10 bases between. There are 15 residues in the CDR3. The CDR3 spells CASSVGARENTEAFF. The CDR3 nucleotides read TGTGCCAGCAGCGTAGGCGCCAGGGAGAACACTGAAGCTTTCTTT.

The rearrangement joins TRBV30 to TRBJ1-5; tentative D call: TRBD1 (5 bases). The V end was cut by 1 base, the J end by 4 bases, with 8 bases between. Germline V gene data show CDR1 as GTSNPN and CDR2 as SVGIG (reference sequence). The CDR3 runs to 13 residues. The CDR3 nucleotides are TGTGCCTGGAGTGCAGGGCCGAATCAGCCCCAGCATTTT. This gives the protein CAWSAGPNQPQHF.

This chain links TRBV20-1 with TRBJ2-3; D gene uncertain. This CDR3 is 11 amino acids long. The germline V and J ends were trimmed by 7 bases and 2 bases, with 7 bases remaining between them. Germline CDR1 and CDR2: DFQATT and SNEGSKA (reference sequence). CDR3 sequence reads: CSGRFTDTQYF. The CDR3 DNA reads as TGCAGTGGTCGGTTCACAGATACGCAGTATTTT.

This chain links TRBV7-9 with TRBJ2-5; tentative D call: TRBD1 (6 bases). The germline V and J ends were trimmed by 0 bases and 5 bases, with 10 bases remaining between them. The V gene's germline CDR1 is SEHNR and CDR2 FQNEAQ (reference sequence). This CDR3 is 14 amino acids long. CDR3 DNA: TGTGCCAGCAGCTTAGCCCACAGGGTCGAGACCCAGTACTTC. This sequence encodes CASSLAHRVETQYF.